This entry lists 13 T cell receptor beta chains sequenced from one sample in a study of blood T cell repertoires in COVID-19. Sequenced by immunoSEQ multiplex PCR; TCRdb stores in-frame clones only, minus some. Among fewer than 350,000 clones listed, around 90% were seen once. Input material: PBMCs or T cells enriched from blood (not recorded which). The receptors stem from a woman aged 18-29 years with acute COVID-19.

The rearrangement uses TRBV7-9 and TRBJ1-2, with 9 bases fitting TRBD1. Unmatched junction bases numbered 6, after V lost 5 bases and J lost 2 bases. CDR1 is SEHNR, CDR2 FQNEAQ, per germline (reference sequence). This CDR3 comprises 15 residues. CDR3 region: CASSPGQGVNYGYTF. CDR3 nucleotide sequence: TGTGCCAGCAGCCCGGGACAGGGTGTCAACTATGGCTACACCTTC.

The chain recombines TRBV30 with TRBJ2-1; 12 bases match TRBD2. J lost 6 bases, V lost 2 bases, and 14 bases had no gene match. The CDR3 consists of 18 residues. Per the germline V gene, CDR1 is GTSNPN and CDR2 is SVGIG (reference sequence). CDR3 bases: TGTGCCTGGAGTTTTAGATTGGGTACTAGCGGGAGGAGCAATGAGCAGTTCTTC. It codes for CAWSFRLGTSGRSNEQFF.

The genes are TRBV18 and TRBJ2-3, with 9 positions matching TRBD2. With V trimmed by 6 bases and J by 6 bases, 10 bases remained unmatched. Germline V gene data show CDR1 as KGHSH and CDR2 as LQKENI. The CDR3 length is 15 residues. The CDR3 nucleotides are TGTGCCAGCTCCCCCGGGACTAGCACACCGGATACGCAGTATTTT. This gives the protein CASSPGTSTPDTQYF.

This sequence joins TRBV28 and TRBJ1-5; D remains unclear. In germline, CDR1 is MDHEN, CDR2 SYDVKM. This CDR3 is built from 12 residues. Trimming cost V 8 bases and J 5 bases, with 10 bases left between them. The DNA of the CDR3 is TGTGCCAGCCAACTCTTGGATCAGCCCCAGCATTTT. It specifies CASQLLDQPQHF.

This chain links TRBV7-2 with TRBJ1-1; possibly TRBD1 for D (6 bases). CDR3 length equals 16 residues. Germline V lookup: CDR1 SGHTA, CDR2 FQGNSA. The V gene lost 2 bases and the J gene lost 2 bases, with 15 bases spanning the gap. The DNA for the CDR3 is TGTGCCAGCAGCTTACAGCAGGGGATACCTAACACTGAAGCTTTCTTT. Its translation: CASSLQQGIPNTEAFF.

This sequence joins TRBV6-1 and TRBJ1-6; possible D gene TRBD1, 5 bases. The CDR3 runs to 14 residues. V lost 2 bases and J lost 7, with 9 bases in between. Germline CDR1 MNHNS, CDR2 SASEGT. CDR3 residues: CASSERDFNSPLHF. CDR3 nucleotides: TGTGCCAGCAGTGAACGGGACTTCAATTCACCCCTCCACTTT.

The CDR3 DNA reads as TGTGCCAGCAGCCCAGGGAGCGGGAGGAGGGCACCAGATACGCAGTATTTT. Encoded protein: CASSPGSGRRAPDTQYF. The chain links TRBV7-9 to TRBJ2-3, with TRBD2 identical over 9 bases. Germline loops: CDR1 SEHNR, CDR2 FQNEAQ (reference sequence). The CDR3 covers 17 residues. Trimming cost V 5 bases and J 4 bases; bases outside gene matches: 13.

The V and J genes are TRBV15 and TRBJ1-5; a weak D match, TRBD1 (5 bases). V shed 1 base and J shed 7 bases, with 11 bases lying between them. Germline-derived CDR1 and CDR2 are LNHNV and YYDKDF (reference sequence). The CDR3 has 14 amino acids. This chain's CDR3 is CATSRGGGRQPQHF. The CDR3, as DNA: TGTGCCACCAGCAGAGGCGGGGGTAGGCAGCCCCAGCATTTT.

V usage is TRBV6-5 and J usage is TRBJ1-1, with 7 bases that match TRBD1. Losses at the gene ends were 6 bases for V and 2 bases for J; bases not matched to a gene: 9. The CDR3 covers 15 residues. Germline V gene sequence: CDR1 MNHEY, CDR2 SVGAGI. CDR3 DNA sequence: TGTGCCAGCAGAAGAACTGGACAGGTTAACACTGAAGCTTTCTTT. It encodes CASRRTGQVNTEAFF.

The chain recombines TRBV19 with TRBJ1-2; D might be TRBD1 (5 bases). Trimming stripped 3 bases from V and 0 bases from J, with 11 bases between. Germline CDR1 reads LNHDA; CDR2 reads SQIVND (reference sequence). The CDR3 has 15 residues. The CDR3 DNA is TGTGCCAGTAGTATCCCGGCGGGGCCTAACTATGGCTACACCTTC. Translated: CASSIPAGPNYGYTF.

The chain carries TRBV7-6 and TRBJ2-7; perhaps TRBD2 as D (6 bases). Germline V gene data show CDR1 as SGHVS and CDR2 as FNYEAQ. The V and J ends lost 0 bases and 1 base respectively, with 13 bases between them. This CDR3 contains 16 residues. The CDR3 here is CASSLATSEGSYEQYF. The CDR3 DNA reads TGTGCCAGCAGCTTAGCGACTAGTGAGGGGTCCTACGAGCAGTACTTC.

V gene TRBV10-3 combines with J gene TRBJ1-6, with 8 bases that match TRBD1. Germline V lookup: CDR1 ENHRY, CDR2 SYGVKD. The V and J ends lost 0 bases and 0 bases, in that order; junction bases with no gene match: 4. The CDR3 loop spans 18 amino acids. The chain's CDR3 is CAISESWQGASYNSPLHF. CDR3 DNA: TGTGCCATCAGTGAGTCGTGGCAGGGGGCCTCCTATAATTCACCCCTCCACTTT.

This chain uses TRBV28 with TRBJ1-2; TRBD1 might be the D (6 bases). CDR3 length: 11 amino acids. CDR1 and CDR2 from the germline V gene are MDHEN and SYDVKM. The V end lost 8 bases, the J end lost 2 bases, and 6 bases lay between the germline ends. As DNA, the CDR3 is TGTGCCAGCGGACAGAACTATGGCTACACCTTC. Protein product: CASGQNYGYTF.